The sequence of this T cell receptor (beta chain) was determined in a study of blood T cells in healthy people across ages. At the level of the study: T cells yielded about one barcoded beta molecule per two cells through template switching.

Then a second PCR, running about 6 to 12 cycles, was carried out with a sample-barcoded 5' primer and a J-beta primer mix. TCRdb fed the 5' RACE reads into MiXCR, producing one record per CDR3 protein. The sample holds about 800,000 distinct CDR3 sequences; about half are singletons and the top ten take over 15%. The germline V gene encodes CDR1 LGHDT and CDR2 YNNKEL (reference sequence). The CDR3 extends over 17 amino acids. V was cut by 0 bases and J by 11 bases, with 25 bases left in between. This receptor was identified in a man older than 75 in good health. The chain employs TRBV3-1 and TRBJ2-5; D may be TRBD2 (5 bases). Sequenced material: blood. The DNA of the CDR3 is TGTGCCAGCAGCCAAGATATGGGGAGCGAGTGGTACAATGAGCAGTACTTC. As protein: CASSQDMGSEWYNEQYF.